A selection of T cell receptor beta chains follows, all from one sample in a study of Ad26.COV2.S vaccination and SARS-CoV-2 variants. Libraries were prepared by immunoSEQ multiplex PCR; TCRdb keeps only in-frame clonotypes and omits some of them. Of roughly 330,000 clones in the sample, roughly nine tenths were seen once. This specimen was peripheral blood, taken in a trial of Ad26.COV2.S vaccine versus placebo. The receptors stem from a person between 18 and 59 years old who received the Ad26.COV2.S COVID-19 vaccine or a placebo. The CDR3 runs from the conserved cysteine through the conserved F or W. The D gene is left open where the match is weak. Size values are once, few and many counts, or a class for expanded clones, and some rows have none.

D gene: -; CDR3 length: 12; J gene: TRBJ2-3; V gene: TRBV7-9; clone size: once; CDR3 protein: CASSPREDTQYF; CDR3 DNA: TGTGCCAGCAGCCCGAGGGAGGATACGCAGTATTTT
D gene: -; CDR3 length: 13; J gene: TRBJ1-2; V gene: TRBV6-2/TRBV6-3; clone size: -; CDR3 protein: CASSYDPNYGYTF; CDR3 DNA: TGTGCCAGCAGTTATGACCCTAACTATGGCTACACCTTC
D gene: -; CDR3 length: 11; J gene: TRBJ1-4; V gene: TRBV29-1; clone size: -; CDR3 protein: CSVLLGEKLFF; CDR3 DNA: TGCAGCGTCTTACTCGGTGAAAAACTGTTTTTT
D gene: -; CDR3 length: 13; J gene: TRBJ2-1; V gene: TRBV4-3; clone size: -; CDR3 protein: CASSQGSGGEQFF; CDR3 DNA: TGCGCCAGCAGCCAAGGATCCGGGGGTGAGCAGTTCTTC
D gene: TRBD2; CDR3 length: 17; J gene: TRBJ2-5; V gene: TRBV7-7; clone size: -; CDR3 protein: CASSPVLAGRGAETQYF; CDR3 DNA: TGTGCCAGCAGCCCCGTCCTAGCGGGGCGGGGGGCAGAGACCCAGTACTTC
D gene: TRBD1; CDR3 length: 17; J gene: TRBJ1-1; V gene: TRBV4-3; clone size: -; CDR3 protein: CASSQAPATGVNTEAFF; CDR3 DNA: TGCGCCAGCAGCCAAGCCCCTGCGACAGGGGTGAACACTGAAGCTTTCTTT
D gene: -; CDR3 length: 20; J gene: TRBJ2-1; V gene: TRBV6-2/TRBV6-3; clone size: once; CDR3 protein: CASSYREFVPWASSYNEQFF; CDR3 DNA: TGTGCCAGCAGTTACCGGGAGTTCGTTCCCTGGGCGAGCTCCTACAATGAGCAGTTCTTC
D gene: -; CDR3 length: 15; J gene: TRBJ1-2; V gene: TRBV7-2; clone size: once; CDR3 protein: CASSITAASYYGYTF; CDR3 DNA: TGTGCCAGCAGCATAACAGCCGCTAGTTACTATGGCTACACCTTC
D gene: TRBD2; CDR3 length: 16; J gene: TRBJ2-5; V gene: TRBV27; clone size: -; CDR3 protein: CASSFGLAGLEETQYF; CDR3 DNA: TGTGCCAGCAGTTTCGGGCTAGCGGGGTTGGAAGAGACCCAGTACTTC
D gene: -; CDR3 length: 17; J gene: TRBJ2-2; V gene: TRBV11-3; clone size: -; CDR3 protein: CASSYRRAGLNTGELFF; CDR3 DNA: TGTGCCAGCAGCTACCGTCGGGCGGGCCTGAACACCGGGGAGCTGTTTTTT
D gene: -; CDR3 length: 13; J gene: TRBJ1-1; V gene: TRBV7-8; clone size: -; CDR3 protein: CASTNTVNTEAFF; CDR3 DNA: TGTGCCAGCACTAATACGGTGAACACTGAAGCTTTCTTT
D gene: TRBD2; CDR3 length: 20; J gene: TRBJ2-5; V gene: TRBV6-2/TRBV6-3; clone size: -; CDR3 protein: CASSYSAMGLAGGLQETQYF; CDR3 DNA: TGTGCCAGCAGTTACTCGGCAATGGGACTAGCGGGGGGGCTTCAAGAGACCCAGTACTTC
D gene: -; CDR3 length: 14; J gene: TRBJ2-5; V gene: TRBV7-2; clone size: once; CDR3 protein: CASSLGGQGETQYF; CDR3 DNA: TGTGCCAGCAGCTTAGGGGGCCAGGGAGAGACCCAGTACTTC
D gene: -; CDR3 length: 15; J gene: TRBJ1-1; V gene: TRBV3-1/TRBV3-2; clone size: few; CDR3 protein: CASSPAAGVGTEAFF; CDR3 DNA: TGTGCCAGCAGTCCTGCCGCGGGGGTAGGGACTGAAGCTTTCTTT
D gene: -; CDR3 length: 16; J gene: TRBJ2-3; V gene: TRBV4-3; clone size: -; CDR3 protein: CASSHAPGTSTDTQYF; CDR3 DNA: TGCGCCAGCAGCCATGCGCCCGGGACAAGCACAGATACGCAGTATTTT
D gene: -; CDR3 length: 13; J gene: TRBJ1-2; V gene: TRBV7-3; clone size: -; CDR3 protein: CASSLQRGYGYTF; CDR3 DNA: TGTGCCAGCAGCTTACAGCGTGGCTATGGCTACACCTTC
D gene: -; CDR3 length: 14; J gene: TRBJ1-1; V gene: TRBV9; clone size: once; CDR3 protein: CASSPTGQNTEAFF; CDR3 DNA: TGTGCCAGCAGCCCGACAGGTCAGAACACTGAAGCTTTCTTT
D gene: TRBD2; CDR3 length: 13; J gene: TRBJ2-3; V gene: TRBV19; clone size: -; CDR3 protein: CASSMLAVDTQYF; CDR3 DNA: TGTGCCAGTAGTATGCTAGCGGTAGATACGCAGTATTTT
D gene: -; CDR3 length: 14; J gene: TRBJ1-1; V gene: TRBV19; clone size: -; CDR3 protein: CASSIVRGGTEAFF; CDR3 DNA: TGTGCCAGTAGTATAGTTCGGGGCGGCACTGAAGCTTTCTTT
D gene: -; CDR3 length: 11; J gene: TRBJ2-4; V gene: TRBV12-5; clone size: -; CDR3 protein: CASGLVGIQYF; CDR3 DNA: TGTGCTAGTGGTTTGGTGGGGATTCAGTACTTC
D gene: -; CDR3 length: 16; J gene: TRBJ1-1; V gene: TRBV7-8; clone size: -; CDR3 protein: CASSPNLEYMNTEAFF; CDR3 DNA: TGTGCCAGCAGCCCCAACTTGGAGTATATGAACACTGAAGCTTTCTTT
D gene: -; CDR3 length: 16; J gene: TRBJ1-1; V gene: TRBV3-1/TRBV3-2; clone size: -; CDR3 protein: CASSQAPRLRNTEAFF; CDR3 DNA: TGTGCCAGCAGCCAAGCCCCTCGTCTTAGGAACACTGAAGCTTTCTTT
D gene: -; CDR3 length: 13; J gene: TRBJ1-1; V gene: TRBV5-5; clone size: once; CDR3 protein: CASSLVGGFEAFF; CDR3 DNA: TGTGCCAGCAGCTTAGTAGGGGGTTTTGAAGCTTTCTTT
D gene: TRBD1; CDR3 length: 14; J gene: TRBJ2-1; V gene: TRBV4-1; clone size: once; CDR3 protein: CASSPIEGADEQFF; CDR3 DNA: TGCGCCAGCAGCCCGATAGAGGGGGCCGATGAGCAGTTCTTC
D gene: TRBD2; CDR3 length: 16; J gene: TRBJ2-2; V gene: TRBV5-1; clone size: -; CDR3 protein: CASSPGTSGGTGELFF; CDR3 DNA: TGCGCCAGCAGCCCAGGGACTAGCGGAGGCACCGGGGAGCTGTTTTTT
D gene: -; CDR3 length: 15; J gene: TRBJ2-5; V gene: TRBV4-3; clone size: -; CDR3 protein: CASSQFSGTQETQYF; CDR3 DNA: TGCGCCAGCAGCCAATTTAGCGGTACTCAAGAGACCCAGTACTTC
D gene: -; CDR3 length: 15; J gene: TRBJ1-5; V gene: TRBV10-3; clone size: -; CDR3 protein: CAISEMGLSNQPQHF; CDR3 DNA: TGTGCCATCAGTGAGATGGGGTTAAGCAATCAGCCCCAGCATTTT
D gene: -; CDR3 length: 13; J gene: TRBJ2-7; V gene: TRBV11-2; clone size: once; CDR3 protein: CASSQTRDFEQYF; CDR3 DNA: TGTGCCAGCAGCCAAACACGGGACTTTGAGCAGTACTTC
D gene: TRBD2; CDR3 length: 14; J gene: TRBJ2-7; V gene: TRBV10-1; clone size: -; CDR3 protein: CASSAGGGSYEQYF; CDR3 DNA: TGCGCCAGCAGTGCAGGCGGGGGATCCTACGAGCAGTACTTC
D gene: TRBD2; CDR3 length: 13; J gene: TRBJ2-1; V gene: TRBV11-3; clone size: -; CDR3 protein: CASSFPGGDEQFF; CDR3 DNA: TGTGCCAGCAGCTTTCCGGGAGGGGATGAGCAGTTCTTC
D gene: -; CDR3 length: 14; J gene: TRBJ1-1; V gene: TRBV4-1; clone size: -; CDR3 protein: CASTRPGTNTEAFF; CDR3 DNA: TGCGCCAGCACGAGGCCGGGGACGAACACTGAAGCTTTCTTT
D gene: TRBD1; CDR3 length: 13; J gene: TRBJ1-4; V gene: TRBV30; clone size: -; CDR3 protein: CAWGGQGTEKLFF; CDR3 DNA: TGTGCCTGGGGGGGACAGGGTACGGAAAAACTGTTTTTT
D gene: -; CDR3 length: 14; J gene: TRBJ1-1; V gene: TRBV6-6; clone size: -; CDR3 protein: CASRPGPKETEAFF; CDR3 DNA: TGTGCCAGCAGACCGGGACCCAAGGAGACTGAAGCTTTCTTT
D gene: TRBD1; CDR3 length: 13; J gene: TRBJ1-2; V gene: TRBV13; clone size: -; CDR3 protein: CASSFRDSPGYTF; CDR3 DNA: TGTGCCAGCAGCTTCCGGGACAGCCCTGGCTACACCTTC
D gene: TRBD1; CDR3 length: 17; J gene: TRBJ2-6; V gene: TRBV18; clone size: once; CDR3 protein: CASSLGQVNSGANVLTF; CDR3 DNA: TGTGCCAGCTCCCTGGGACAGGTGAACTCTGGGGCCAACGTCCTGACTTTC
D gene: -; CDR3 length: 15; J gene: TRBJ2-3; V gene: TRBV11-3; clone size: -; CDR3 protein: CASSATGASTDTQYF; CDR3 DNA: TGTGCCAGCAGCGCCACTGGGGCTAGCACAGATACGCAGTATTTT
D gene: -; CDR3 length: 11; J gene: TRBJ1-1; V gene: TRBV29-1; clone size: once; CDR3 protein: CSVEDLTEAFF; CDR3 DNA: TGCAGCGTTGAGGACCTAACTGAAGCTTTCTTT
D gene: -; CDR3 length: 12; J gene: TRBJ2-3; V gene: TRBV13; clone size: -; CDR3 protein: CASSLSTDTQYF; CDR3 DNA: TGTGCCAGCAGCTTATCCACAGATACGCAGTATTTT
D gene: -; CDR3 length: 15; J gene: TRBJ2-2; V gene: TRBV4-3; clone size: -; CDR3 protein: CASSQDRDYTGELFF; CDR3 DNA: TGCGCCAGCAGCCAAGACCGAGACTACACCGGGGAGCTGTTTTTT
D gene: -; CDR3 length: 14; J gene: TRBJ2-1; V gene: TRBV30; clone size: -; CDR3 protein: CAWNKGVGDNEQFF; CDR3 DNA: TGTGCCTGGAATAAGGGAGTTGGGGACAATGAGCAGTTCTTC
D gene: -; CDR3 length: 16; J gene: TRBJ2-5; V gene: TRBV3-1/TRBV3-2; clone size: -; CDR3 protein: CASSQGRGLLGETQYF; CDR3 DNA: TGTGCCAGCAGCCAAGGGAGGGGGCTTCTTGGGGAGACCCAGTACTTC
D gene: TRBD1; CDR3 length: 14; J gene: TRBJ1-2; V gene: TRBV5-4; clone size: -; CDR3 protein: CASSLAGQGGGYTF; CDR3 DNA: TGTGCCAGCAGCTTGGCCGGGCAGGGGGGTGGCTACACCTTC
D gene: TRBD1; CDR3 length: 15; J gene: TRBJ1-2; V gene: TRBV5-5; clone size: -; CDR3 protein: CASSPKTGGSYGYTF; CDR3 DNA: TGTGCCAGCAGTCCAAAAACAGGGGGCAGCTATGGCTACACCTTC
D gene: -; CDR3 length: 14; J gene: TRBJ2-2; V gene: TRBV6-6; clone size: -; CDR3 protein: CASSYSVGDGELFF; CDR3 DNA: TGTGCCAGCAGTTACTCGGTGGGTGACGGGGAGCTGTTTTTT
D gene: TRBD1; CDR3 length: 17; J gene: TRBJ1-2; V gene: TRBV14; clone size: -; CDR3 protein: CASSQDRLGQVIYGYTF; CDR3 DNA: TGTGCCAGCAGCCAAGATCGGCTGGGACAGGTGATCTATGGCTACACCTTC
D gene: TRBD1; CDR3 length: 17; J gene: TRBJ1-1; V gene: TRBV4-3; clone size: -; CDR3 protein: CASSLTLPDRGWTEAFF; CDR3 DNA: TGCGCCAGCAGTCTAACTCTCCCTGACAGGGGATGGACTGAAGCTTTCTTT
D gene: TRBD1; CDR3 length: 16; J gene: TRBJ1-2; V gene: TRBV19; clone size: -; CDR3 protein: CASSVPGQQANYGYTF; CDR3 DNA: TGTGCCAGTAGTGTACCGGGACAGCAAGCTAACTATGGCTACACCTTC
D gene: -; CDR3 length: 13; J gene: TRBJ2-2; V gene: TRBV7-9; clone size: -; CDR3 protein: CASSLEQTGELFF; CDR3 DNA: TGTGCCAGCAGCTTAGAACAGACCGGGGAGCTGTTTTTT
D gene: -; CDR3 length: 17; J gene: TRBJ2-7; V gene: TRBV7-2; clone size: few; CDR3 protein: CASSLDLPGGASYEQYF; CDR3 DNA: TGTGCCAGCAGCTTAGACCTCCCCGGAGGGGCTTCATACGAGCAGTACTTC
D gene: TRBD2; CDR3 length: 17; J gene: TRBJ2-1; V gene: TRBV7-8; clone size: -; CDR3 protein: CASSLTALAGVYNEQFF; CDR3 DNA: TGTGCCAGCAGCTTAACTGCTCTAGCGGGAGTTTACAATGAGCAGTTCTTC
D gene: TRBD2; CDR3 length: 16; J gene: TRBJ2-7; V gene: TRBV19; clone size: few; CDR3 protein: CATRNSGGPRSYEQYF; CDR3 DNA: TGTGCCACCCGGAATAGCGGGGGGCCTAGGTCCTACGAGCAGTACTTC
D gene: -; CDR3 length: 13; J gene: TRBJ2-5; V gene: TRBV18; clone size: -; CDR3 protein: CASSPRSQETQYF; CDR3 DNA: TGTGCCAGCTCACCGAGATCTCAAGAGACCCAGTACTTC
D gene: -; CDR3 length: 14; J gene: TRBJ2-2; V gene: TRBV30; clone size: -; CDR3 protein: CAWERDSTNGELFF; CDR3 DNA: TGTGCCTGGGAAAGGGACTCCACAAACGGGGAGCTGTTTTTT
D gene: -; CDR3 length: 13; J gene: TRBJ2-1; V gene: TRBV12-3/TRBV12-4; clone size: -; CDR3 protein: CASSFESYNEQFF; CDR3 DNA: TGTGCCAGCAGTTTTGAGTCCTACAATGAGCAGTTCTTC
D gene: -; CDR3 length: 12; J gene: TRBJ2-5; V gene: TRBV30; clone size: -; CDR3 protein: CAWSPTLETQYF; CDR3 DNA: TGTGCCTGGAGCCCGACCCTGGAGACCCAGTACTTC
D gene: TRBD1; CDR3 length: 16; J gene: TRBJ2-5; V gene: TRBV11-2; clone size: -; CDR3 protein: CASSLGGQGVKETQYF; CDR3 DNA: TGTGCCAGCAGCTTAGGGGGACAGGGTGTAAAAGAGACCCAGTACTTC
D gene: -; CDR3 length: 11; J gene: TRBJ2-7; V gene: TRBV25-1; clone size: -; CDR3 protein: CASSVGYEQYF; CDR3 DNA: TGTGCCAGCAGTGTAGGATACGAGCAGTACTTC
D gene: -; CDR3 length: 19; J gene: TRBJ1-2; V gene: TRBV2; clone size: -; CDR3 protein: CASSGFSQAQTAHNYGYTF; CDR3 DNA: TGTGCCAGCAGTGGGTTTTCGCAGGCTCAAACCGCCCATAACTATGGCTACACCTTC
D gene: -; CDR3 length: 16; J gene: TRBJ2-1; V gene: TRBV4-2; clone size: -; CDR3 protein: CASSQEGLAPYNEQFF; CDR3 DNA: TGTGCCAGCAGCCAAGAGGGGCTAGCGCCATACAATGAGCAGTTCTTC